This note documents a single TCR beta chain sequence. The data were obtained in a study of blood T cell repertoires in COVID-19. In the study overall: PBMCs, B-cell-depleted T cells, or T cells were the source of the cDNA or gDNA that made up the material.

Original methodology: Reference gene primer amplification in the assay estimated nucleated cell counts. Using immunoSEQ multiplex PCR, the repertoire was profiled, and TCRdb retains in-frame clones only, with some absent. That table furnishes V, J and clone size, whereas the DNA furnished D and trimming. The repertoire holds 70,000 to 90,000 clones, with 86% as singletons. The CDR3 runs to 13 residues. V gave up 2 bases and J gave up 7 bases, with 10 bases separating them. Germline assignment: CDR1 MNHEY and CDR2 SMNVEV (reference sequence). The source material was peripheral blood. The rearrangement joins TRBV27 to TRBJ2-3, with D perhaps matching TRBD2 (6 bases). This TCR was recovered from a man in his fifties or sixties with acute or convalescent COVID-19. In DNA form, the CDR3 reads TGTGCCAGCAGTTTAGTAGGAGGGAATACGCAGTATTTT. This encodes CASSLVGGNTQYF.